The rows below give T cell receptor beta chains drawn from one sample of a study of response to subunit inactivated influenza vaccine. TCRdb analysed the RT-PCR reads with MiXCR anew, one entry per CDR3 protein. The profile covers fewer than 250,000 distinct CDR3 sequences, with approximately 15% appearing a single time and roughly 24% taken by the ten largest. The sample was CD8+ T cells sorted from PBMCs, taken 4 to 6 days after vaccination. These receptors came from a man in his forties or fifties who received an inactivated influenza vaccine. Both conserved end residues are part of each CDR3.

V: TRBV20-1; J: TRBJ2-7; CDR3: CSARAFGGAYYEQYF
V: TRBV12-3/TRBV12-4; J: TRBJ2-3; CDR3: CASSSGDTQYF
V: TRBV28; J: TRBJ1-2; CDR3: CATRSSSRNYGYTF
V: TRBV29-1; J: TRBJ2-7; CDR3: CSVEGSGQDTPYEQYF
V: TRBV20-1; J: TRBJ2-1; CDR3: CSARDRLAGVYNEQFF
V: TRBV24-1; J: TRBJ1-5; CDR3: CATSAWNQPQHF
V: TRBV7-2; J: TRBJ2-1; CDR3: CASRFTGQGAYNEQFF
V: TRBV18; J: TRBJ2-5; CDR3: CASSPLWGQDQETQYF
V: TRBV7-2; J: TRBJ2-1; CDR3: CASSLDPAAYNEQFF
V: TRBV14; J: TRBJ2-1; CDR3: CASSQETSPGHGKQFF
V: TRBV27; J: TRBJ2-7; CDR3: CASSLLARGTGSTYEQYF
V: TRBV7-9; J: TRBJ2-1; CDR3: CASRSGLFYNEQFF
V: TRBV20-1; J: TRBJ2-1; CDR3: CSAYHRVNEQFF
V: TRBV12-3/TRBV12-4; J: TRBJ2-7; CDR3: CASSLSRQGVYEQYF
V: TRBV7-9; J: TRBJ1-1; CDR3: CASTLEPNTEAFF
V: TRBV14; J: TRBJ2-1; CDR3: CASSQDLAGDNEQFF
V: TRBV6-1; J: TRBJ2-3; CDR3: CASNRDSTDTQYF
V: TRBV20-1; J: TRBJ2-7; CDR3: CSARVRGGGYEQYF
V: TRBV7-9; J: TRBJ1-4; CDR3: CASSSLGRDNEKLFF
V: TRBV7-3; J: TRBJ2-7; CDR3: CASSLTIGDEQYF
V: TRBV7-2; J: TRBJ2-1; CDR3: CASSPRDSDTDEQFF
V: TRBV2; J: TRBJ2-5; CDR3: CASSRTTGNTQETQYF
V: TRBV28; J: TRBJ2-3; CDR3: CASTLGGAGDTQYF
V: TRBV5-1; J: TRBJ2-1; CDR3: CASSWGQGLYNEQFF
V: TRBV6-5; J: TRBJ2-5; CDR3: CASSLTDTPETQYF
V: TRBV7-3; J: TRBJ2-5; CDR3: CASSPNNGQQETQYF
V: TRBV27; J: TRBJ2-1; CDR3: CASSFEGNSYNEQFF
V: TRBV6-5; J: TRBJ1-2; CDR3: CASRPDNYGYTF
V: TRBV7-9; J: TRBJ2-1; CDR3: CASSFSEDEQFF
V: TRBV5-1; J: TRBJ1-1; CDR3: CASSSPGAGTEAFF
V: TRBV5-1; J: TRBJ2-1; CDR3: CASSLASSGGSSYNEQFF
V: TRBV7-9; J: TRBJ2-7; CDR3: CASSSTGNEQYF
V: TRBV6-1; J: TRBJ2-2; CDR3: CASSEIRDGAGELFF
V: TRBV6-2/TRBV6-3; J: TRBJ2-1; CDR3: CAAVGGPNFNEQFF
V: TRBV6-1; J: TRBJ2-5; CDR3: CASSALGTVGETQYF
V: TRBV5-1; J: TRBJ2-7; CDR3: CASSQGQRYEQYF
V: TRBV27; J: TRBJ2-1; CDR3: CASTSGTSYNEQFF
V: TRBV5-6; J: TRBJ2-1; CDR3: CASSLTGAYNEQFF
V: TRBV20-1; J: TRBJ2-7; CDR3: CSARDRTSGGYEQYF
V: TRBV5-1; J: TRBJ2-7; CDR3: CASSLAVEGSYEQYF
V: TRBV10-1; J: TRBJ2-2; CDR3: CASSDRDVVTGELFF